This T cell receptor beta chain was sequenced in a study of blood T cell repertoires in COVID-19. Study information: Collection of acute and convalescent COVID-19 samples took place in the United States, Italy and Spain. Sources were T cells, B-cell-depleted T cells, or PBMCs; the material itself was cDNA or gDNA.

Seattle patient enrollment occurred during active infection, with longitudinal follow-up thereafter. Authors' processing steps: Amplification with reference gene primers provided the estimates of nucleated cell counts. Clones were sequenced by immunoSEQ multiplex PCR, and TCRdb holds only the in-frame ones, with some missing. V, J and clone size reflect that table, while D and trimming were determined from the DNA. In the table there are about 160,000 clones, 92% of which are singletons. Per the germline V gene, CDR1 is KGHDR and CDR2 is SFDVKD. This CDR3 comprises 13 residues. Losses at the gene ends were 2 bases for V and 9 bases for J; bases not matched to a gene: 2.

The sample comprised peripheral blood. This receptor was taken from a man under 40 with COVID-19, enrolled during active disease. The chain links TRBV24-1 to TRBJ2-1; 8 bases map to TRBD2. CDR3 amino acids: CATSDWTSSEQFF. In DNA, the CDR3 is TGTGCCACCAGTGATTGGACTAGCAGTGAGCAGTTCTTC.